This passage covers 13 T cell receptor beta chains from one sample sequenced in a study of blood T cell repertoires in COVID-19. The repertoire was sequenced with immunoSEQ multiplex PCR; TCRdb's copy has only in-frame clones and lacks some. In the table there are about 140,000 clones, around nine tenths of which are singletons. Sequenced material: peripheral blood. Source of these receptors: a woman aged 55-70 years with acute or convalescent COVID-19.

CDR3 protein: CSWGQGNTDTQYF. Here the CDR3 DNA reads TGCAGTTGGGGACAGGGGAATACAGATACGCAGTATTTT. The chain carries TRBV29-1 and TRBJ2-3, with TRBD1 matching over 10 bases. This CDR3 is built from 13 residues. Looked up from germline, CDR1 is SQVTM and CDR2 is ANQGSEA.

This CDR3 reads CASTLQSGANVLTF. In nucleotides, the CDR3 is TGTGCCAGCACCCTACAGTCTGGGGCCAACGTCCTGACTTTC. The rearrangement links TRBV7-2 to TRBJ2-6; D not resolved. The CDR3 extends over 14 amino acids. V was trimmed by 7 bases and J by 1 base, leaving 8 bases between them. Germline CDR1 and CDR2: SGHTA and FQGNSA.

The V call is TRBV11-2, the J call TRBJ2-1; 8 bases match TRBD2. There are 15 residues in the CDR3. Losses at the gene ends were 5 bases for V and 9 bases for J; bases not matched to a gene: 12. CDR1 SGHAT and CDR2 FQNNGV come from the germline V gene. The chain's CDR3 is CASSRNSGEVGEQFF. The CDR3 DNA follows: TGTGCCAGCAGCCGAAATAGCGGGGAGGTGGGTGAGCAGTTCTTC.

This chain joins TRBV29-1 and TRBJ1-2; D is undetermined. This CDR3 is built from 14 residues. The ends were cut back, 0 bases at V and 3 bases at J, with 11 bases in the middle. Germline-derived CDR1 and CDR2 are SQVTM and ANQGSEA. DNA of the CDR3: TGCAGCGTTGAAGAACCCGTTGGGCACTATGGCTACACCTTC. Translated, it gives CSVEEPVGHYGYTF.

J is TRBJ1-2 and V is TRBV7-9; a weak D match, TRBD1 (6 bases). V shed 8 bases and J shed 1 base, with 20 bases lying between them. Per the germline V gene, CDR1 is SEHNR and CDR2 is FQNEAQ (reference sequence). This CDR3 comprises 16 residues. The DNA for the CDR3 is TGTGCCAGCGCCGGAGCAGGGGCGCAGGGTAACTATGGCTACACCTTC. Protein: CASAGAGAQGNYGYTF.

This chain uses TRBV9 with TRBJ2-1; no clear D. V was shortened by 3 bases and J by 9 bases, with 10 bases between the two germline ends. The CDR3 extends over 12 amino acids. From germline, CDR1 is SGDLS and CDR2 YYNGEE. The CDR3 sequence: CASSADFGEQFF. The CDR3 DNA is TGTGCCAGCAGCGCCGACTTTGGTGAGCAGTTCTTC.

This clone was recorded only once. This sequence joins TRBV21-1 and TRBJ2-5; whether TRBD2, the table's D call, matches the DNA was not checked. TRBV21-1 is tagged as a pseudogene. The CDR3 spans 14 residues. For the CDR3, the DNA is TGTGCCAGCAGTCCCGGGGGGGAGGCAGAGACCCAGTACTTC. It is translated as CASSPGGEAETQYF.

V is TRBV5-4 and J is TRBJ2-3; D remains unclear. The CDR3 spans 13 residues. CDR1 is SGHNT and CDR2 is YYREEE in the germline V gene (reference sequence). The V gene lost 0 bases and the J gene lost 5 bases, with 7 bases spanning the gap. The CDR3 protein is CASSLDSLDTQYF. The CDR3 bases are TGTGCCAGCAGCTTGGATTCCTTAGATACGCAGTATTTT.

This clone appeared once. Sequence at one end of the junction differs from germline and may be a read error. The CDR3 DNA is TGTGCTAGCAGCTTAGGGCCCCGGGGGAACACCGGGGAGCTGTTTTTT. Its protein is CASSLGPRGNTGELFF. V gene TRBV7-7 combines with J gene TRBJ2-2; perhaps TRBD2 as D (5 bases). The CDR3 has 16 amino acids. In germline, CDR1 is SSHAT, CDR2 FNYEAQ (reference sequence).

This CDR3 reads CASRYQGINSPLHF. CDR3 in DNA: TGTGCCAGCAGATACCAGGGGATTAATTCACCCCTCCACTTT. The chain is built from TRBV27 and TRBJ1-6, with D possibly TRBD1 on 6 matching bases. V was trimmed by 6 bases and J by 6 bases, leaving 12 bases between them. Germline CDR1 reads MNHEY; CDR2 reads SMNVEV (reference sequence). The CDR3 is 14 residues long.

This sequence joins TRBV4-1 and TRBJ1-3; no definite D call. The CDR3 covers 16 residues. From germline, CDR1 is MGHRA and CDR2 YSYEKL. V was clipped by 1 base and J by 0 bases, with 10 bases between them. The CDR3 is CASSQGVLLSGNTIYF. As DNA, the CDR3 is TGCGCCAGCAGCCAAGGGGTACTACTCTCTGGAAACACCATATATTTT.

This clone was seen a handful of times. This chain joins TRBV20-1 and TRBJ1-2; 8 bases are shared with TRBD1. The CDR3 is 15 amino acids. The V gene end was trimmed by 6 bases and the J gene end by 4 bases; junction bases not matched to a gene: 13. Germline V lookup: CDR1 DFQATT, CDR2 SNEGSKA (reference sequence). The CDR3 region is CSASTGQGRSYGYTF. CDR3 DNA: TGCAGTGCAAGTACTGGACAGGGTCGGAGCTATGGCTACACCTTC.

The rearrangement uses TRBV2 and TRBJ1-4, with D maybe TRBD1 (6 bases). There are 14 residues in the CDR3. Deletions cut 6 bases from V and 7 bases from J, with 15 bases between. In germline, CDR1 is SNHLY, CDR2 FYNNEI. Here the CDR3 DNA reads TGTGCCAGCAGCGGACAGCCTCTCGGTGAAAAACTGTTTTTT. Protein: CASSGQPLGEKLFF.